This T cell receptor (beta chain) appears in the sequencing data of a study of identical twins. Notes on the study in general: Beta out-of-frame sequences displayed a weaker excess of sharing between twins.

The V gene end was trimmed by 4 bases and the J gene end by 3 bases; junction bases not matched to a gene: 8. CDR3 length: 14 residues. The germline CDR1 and CDR2 sequences are DFQATT and SNEGSKA (reference sequence). This clonotype has more than one count but fewer than ten. Its antigen is unidentified. All donors were healthy Caucasians. TCRdb itself ran the 5' RACE reads through MiXCR, one entry per CDR3 protein. Of around 480,000 distinct CDR3 sequences in the sample, 12% to 15% are singletons; the top ten hold approximately 0.52%. These data were also filed under a second study, of yellow fever vaccine responses in identical twins. Per that study: Reportedly, twins showed a vaccine T cell response that looked partly convergent and partly personalized.

This TCR was recovered from a woman between 18 and 30 years old in good health. Sequencing used CD4+ T cells sorted from blood. J is TRBJ2-7 and V is TRBV20-1; 8 positions agree with TRBD2. The CDR3: CSAKRGSGNYEQYF. CDR3 bases: TGCAGTGCTAAGAGGGGTAGCGGGAACTACGAGCAGTACTTC.